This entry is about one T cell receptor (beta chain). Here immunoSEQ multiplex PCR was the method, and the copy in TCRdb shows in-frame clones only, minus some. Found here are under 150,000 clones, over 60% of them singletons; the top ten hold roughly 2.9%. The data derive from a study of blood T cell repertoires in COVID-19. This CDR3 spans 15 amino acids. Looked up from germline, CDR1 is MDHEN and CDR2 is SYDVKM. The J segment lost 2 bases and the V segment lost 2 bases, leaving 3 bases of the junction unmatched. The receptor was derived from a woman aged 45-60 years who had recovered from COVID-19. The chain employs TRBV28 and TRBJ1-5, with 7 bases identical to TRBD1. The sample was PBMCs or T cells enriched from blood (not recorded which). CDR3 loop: CASSLMQGGNQPQHF. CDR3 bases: TGTGCCAGCAGTTTAATGCAGGGGGGCAATCAGCCCCAGCATTTT. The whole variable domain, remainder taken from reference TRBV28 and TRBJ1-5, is DVKVTQSSRYLVKRTGEKVFLECVQDMDHENMFWYRQDPGLGLRLIYFSYDVKMKEKGDIPEGYSVSREKKERFSLILESASTNQTSMYLCASSLMQGGNQPQHFGDGTRLSIL.